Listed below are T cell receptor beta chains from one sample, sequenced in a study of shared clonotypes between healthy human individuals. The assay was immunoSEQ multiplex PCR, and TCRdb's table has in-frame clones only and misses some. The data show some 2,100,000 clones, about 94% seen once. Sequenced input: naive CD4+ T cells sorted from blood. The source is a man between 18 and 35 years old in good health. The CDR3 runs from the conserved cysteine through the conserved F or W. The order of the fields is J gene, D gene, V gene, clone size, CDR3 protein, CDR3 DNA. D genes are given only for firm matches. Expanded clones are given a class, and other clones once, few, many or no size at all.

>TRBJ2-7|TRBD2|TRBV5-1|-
CASTQWVAGSSYEQYF
TGCGCCAGCACCCAATGGGTAGCGGGGAGCTCCTACGAGCAGTACTTC
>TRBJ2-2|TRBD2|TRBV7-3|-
CASRRTSGNTGELFF
TGTGCCAGCCGGCGGACTAGCGGGAACACCGGGGAGCTGTTTTTT
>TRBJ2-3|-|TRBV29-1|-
CSAGDTDTQYF
TGCAGCGCAGGGGACACAGATACGCAGTATTTT
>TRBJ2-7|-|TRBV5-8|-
CASSLRGEVGEQYF
TGTGCCAGCAGCTTACGAGGGGAAGTAGGCGAGCAGTACTTC
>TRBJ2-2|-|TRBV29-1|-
CSVDSGAPTGELFF
TGCAGCGTTGACTCAGGGGCCCCCACCGGGGAGCTGTTTTTT
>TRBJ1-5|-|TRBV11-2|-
CASSLALYQPQHF
TGTGCCAGCAGCTTAGCACTTTATCAGCCCCAGCATTTT
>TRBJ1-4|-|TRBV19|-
CASRPTGQPNEKLFF
TGTGCCAGTAGGCCCACAGGGCAACCTAATGAAAAACTGTTTTTT
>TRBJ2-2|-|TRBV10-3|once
CAISGGGTGELFF
TGTGCCATCAGTGGCGGCGGCACCGGGGAGCTGTTTTTT
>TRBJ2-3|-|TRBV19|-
CASSIFSTDTQYF
TGTGCCAGTAGTATATTTAGCACAGATACGCAGTATTTT
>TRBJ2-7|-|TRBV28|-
CASSPGVGDEQYF
TGTGCCAGCAGTCCGGGGGTGGGGGACGAGCAGTACTTC
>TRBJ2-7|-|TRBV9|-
CASSVDGAGTYEQYF
TGTGCCAGCAGCGTAGATGGGGCGGGGACCTACGAGCAGTACTTC
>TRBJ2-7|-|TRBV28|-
CASSSLGGGYEQYF
TGTGCCAGCAGTTCCCTGGGGGGCGGGTACGAGCAGTACTTC
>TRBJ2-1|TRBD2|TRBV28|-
CASTKLRGGSSNNEQFF
TGTGCCAGCACCAAGCTGCGGGGGGGCTCCTCAAACAATGAGCAGTTCTTC
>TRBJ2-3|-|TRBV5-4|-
CASSLEGSSTDTQYF
TGTGCCAGCAGCTTGGAGGGGTCCAGCACAGATACGCAGTATTTT
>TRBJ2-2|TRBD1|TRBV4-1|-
CASSQDGTGMRNTGELFF
TGCGCCAGCAGCCAAGATGGGACAGGGATGAGGAATACCGGGGAGCTGTTTTTT
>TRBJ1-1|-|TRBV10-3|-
CAISESVELVAFF
TGTGCCATCAGTGAGTCTGTAGAGCTAGTGGCTTTCTTT
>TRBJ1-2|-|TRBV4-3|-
CASSQFQTEEGAGGYTF
TGCGCCAGCAGCCAATTTCAGACCGAGGAAGGGGCAGGGGGCTACACCTTC
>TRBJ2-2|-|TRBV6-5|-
CASSDRFTGELFF
TGTGCCAGCAGTGATAGATTCACCGGGGAGCTGTTTTTT
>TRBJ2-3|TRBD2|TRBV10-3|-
CAISGTSGGGDTQYF
TGTGCCATCAGTGGAACTAGCGGAGGGGGGGATACGCAGTATTTT
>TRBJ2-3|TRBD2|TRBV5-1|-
CASSTGLAGITDTQYF
TGCGCCAGCAGCACCGGACTAGCAGGGATCACAGATACGCAGTATTTT
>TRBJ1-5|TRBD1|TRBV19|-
CASSIARGTVKSNQPQHF
TGTGCCAGTAGTATAGCTAGAGGGACAGTGAAGAGCAATCAGCCCCAGCATTTT
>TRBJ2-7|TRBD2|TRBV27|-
CASSRLAGYEQYF
TGTGCCAGCTCTCGACTAGCGGGCTACGAGCAGTACTTC
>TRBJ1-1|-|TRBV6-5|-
CASSYQTGGNTEAFF
TGTGCCAGCAGTTACCAGACGGGGGGAAACACTGAAGCTTTCTTT
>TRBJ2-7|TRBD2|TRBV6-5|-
CASNRGTSGSPEQYF
TGTGCCAGCAACCGGGGGACTAGCGGGAGCCCCGAGCAGTACTTC
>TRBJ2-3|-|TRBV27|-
CASSWMGGTDTQYF
TGTGCCAGCAGTTGGATGGGGGGCACAGATACGCAGTATTTT
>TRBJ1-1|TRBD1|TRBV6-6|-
CASSQRDRGMNTEAFF
TGTGCCAGCAGCCAGAGGGACAGGGGTATGAACACTGAAGCTTTCTTT
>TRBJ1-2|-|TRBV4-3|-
CASSQGGGIYGYTF
TGCGCCAGCAGCCAAGGAGGTGGGATCTATGGCTACACCTTC
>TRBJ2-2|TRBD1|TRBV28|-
CASSLPSRGKGTGELFF
TGTGCCAGCAGTTTACCCAGCAGGGGGAAAGGCACCGGGGAGCTGTTTTTT
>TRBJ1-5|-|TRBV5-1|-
CASSWDMGEPQHF
TGCGCCAGCAGCTGGGACATGGGGGAACCCCAGCATTTT
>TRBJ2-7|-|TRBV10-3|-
CAISERGNEQYF
TGTGCCATCAGTGAGAGGGGCAACGAGCAGTACTTC
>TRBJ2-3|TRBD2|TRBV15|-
CATSRAGGRSNTQYF
TGTGCCACCAGCAGAGCTGGCGGGAGAAGTAATACGCAGTATTTT
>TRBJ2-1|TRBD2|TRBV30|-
CAWRRAGGMVHEQFF
TGTGCCTGGAGACGAGCGGGAGGAATGGTTCATGAGCAGTTCTTC
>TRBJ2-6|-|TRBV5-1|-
CASSLSSSGANVLTF
TGCGCCAGCAGCTTGTCTTCCTCTGGGGCCAACGTCCTGACTTTC
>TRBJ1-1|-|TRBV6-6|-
CASSYRQRPEAFF
TGTGCCAGCAGTTATAGGCAGCGTCCAGAAGCTTTCTTT
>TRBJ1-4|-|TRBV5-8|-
CASSQTGVTNEKLFF
TGTGCCAGCAGCCAGACCGGTGTCACTAATGAAAAACTGTTTTTT
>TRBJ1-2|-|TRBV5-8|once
CASSFGARSGYGYTF
TGTGCCAGCAGCTTTGGGGCACGATCGGGATATGGCTACACCTTC
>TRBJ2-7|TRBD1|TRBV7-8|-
CASSLTPGQGYEQYF
TGTGCCAGCAGCTTAACCCCGGGACAGGGGTACGAGCAGTACTTC
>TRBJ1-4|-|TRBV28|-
CASSTLVGDEKLFF
TGTGCCAGCAGTACCCTCGTCGGGGATGAAAAACTGTTTTTT
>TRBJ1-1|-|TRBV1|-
CTSSQDKGRENTEAFF
TGCACCAGCAGCCAAGATAAAGGGCGGGAGAACACTGAAGCTTTCTTT
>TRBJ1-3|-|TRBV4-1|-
CASSQELRSGNTIYF
TGCGCCAGCAGCCAAGAGTTGCGCTCTGGAAACACCATATATTTT
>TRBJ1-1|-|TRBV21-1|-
CASSTIDGNTEAFF
TGTGCCAGCAGCACGATAGACGGGAACACTGAAGCTTTCTTT
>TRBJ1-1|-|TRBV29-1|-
CSARALVGTEAFF
TGCAGCGCACGGGCCCTGGTTGGTACTGAAGCTTTCTTT
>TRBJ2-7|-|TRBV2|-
CASHQGLTSQYF
TGTGCCAGTCATCAGGGGCTTACGAGTCAGTACTTC
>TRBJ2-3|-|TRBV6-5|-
CASSLGHTQYF
TGTGCCAGCAGTTTGGGGCATACGCAGTATTTT
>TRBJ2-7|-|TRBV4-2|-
CASSQLLASYEQYF
TGTGCCAGCAGCCAACTACTAGCCTCCTACGAGCAGTACTTC
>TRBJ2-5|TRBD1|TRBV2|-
CASSENRGGQETQYF
TGTGCCAGCAGTGAAAACAGGGGTGGCCAAGAGACCCAGTACTTC